This is a list of T cell receptor beta chains from one sample in a study of blood T cell repertoires in COVID-19. Method: immunoSEQ multiplex PCR; TCRdb's copy keeps in-frame clones and lacks some. The sample contains roughly 180,000 clones, about 80% of which appear only once. Sequenced: peripheral blood. The receptors were gathered from a human donor in a cohort sampled during active COVID-19. Each CDR3 is given with its conserved first and last residue. A D gene is named only where the DNA matches it firmly. Size is omitted from some rows. Given values are once, few, many or a class for expanded clones.

CDR3 DNA	CDR3 protein	J gene	D gene	clone size	V gene	CDR3 length
TGTGCCAGCAGCGTATCCCAGACAGACCTGTTAGCTAACTATGGCTACACCTTC	CASSVSQTDLLANYGYTF	TRBJ1-2	NA	NA	TRBV9	18
TGTGCCAGCACCCCGGGCAGGGTGGGATGGGGTACGCAGTATTTT	CASTPGRVGWGTQYF	TRBJ2-3	NA	NA	TRBV6-5	15
TGTGCCAGCAGCTTAGGGAGCCGGATCTACGAGCAGTACTTC	CASSLGSRIYEQYF	TRBJ2-7	NA	NA	TRBV7-8	14
TGCGCCAGCAGCCACCCCGGGACAGGGATGAACGAGCAGTACTTC	CASSHPGTGMNEQYF	TRBJ2-7	TRBD1	once	TRBV5-1	15
TGTGCCAGCAGTAGGGGACAGGGCGATGAAGCTTTCTTT	CASSRGQGDEAFF	TRBJ1-1	TRBD1	NA	TRBV6-5	13
TGTGCCAGTAGTTCTAGACAGGGCGATGGCTACACCTTC	CASSSRQGDGYTF	TRBJ1-2	TRBD1	NA	TRBV19	13
TGTGCCAGCAGGCTTCGGGGGGTTCAAGAGACCCAGTACTTC	CASRLRGVQETQYF	TRBJ2-5	TRBD2	NA	TRBV6-6	14
TGTGCCAGTAGTAGGACCGCCGGGATGAACACTGAAGCTTTCTTT	CASSRTAGMNTEAFF	TRBJ1-1	NA	NA	TRBV19	15
TGCGCCAGCAGCCAGGGACAGGGAAGTGATCAGCCCCAGCATTTT	CASSQGQGSDQPQHF	TRBJ1-5	TRBD1	NA	TRBV4-1	15
TGTGTCAGAAGCCCATTACAGGGGGCTCGCAATCAGCCCCAGCATTTT	CVRSPLQGARNQPQHF	TRBJ1-5	NA	NA	TRBV7-5	16
TGTGCCAGCAGCAGATACAGGGGCTTAGGAGAGACCCAGTACTTC	CASSRYRGLGETQYF	TRBJ2-5	TRBD1	NA	TRBV13	15
TGCGCCAGCAGCCAAGAGACAGTTTACGAGCAGTACTTC	CASSQETVYEQYF	TRBJ2-7	NA	NA	TRBV4-1	13
TGTGCCAGCAGCCCGGGGGGGGCTAGCACAGATACGCAGTATTTT	CASSPGGASTDTQYF	TRBJ2-3	TRBD2	NA	TRBV7-3	15
TGTGCCAGCAGCCCCCGGACAACTACCTACGAGCAGTACTTC	CASSPRTTTYEQYF	TRBJ2-7	NA	NA	TRBV3-1/TRBV3-2	14
TGTGCCTGGGCTCCACAGGGTGGTTGGTCTAGTCGGGGTTACAATGAGCAGTTCTTC	CAWAPQGGWSSRGYNEQFF	TRBJ2-1	NA	NA	TRBV30	19
TGTGCCAGCAGCCAAGATAACCGGGGCTCCTACAATGAGCAGTTCTTC	CASSQDNRGSYNEQFF	TRBJ2-1	NA	NA	TRBV3-1/TRBV3-2	16
TGTGCCAGCAGCCCCTCCTTCCGGGCGGGGGCCCACAATGAGCAGTTCTTC	CASSPSFRAGAHNEQFF	TRBJ2-1	NA	NA	TRBV7-3	17
TGTGCCAGCAGCTTACTAATCCAAGAGACCCAGTACTTC	CASSLLIQETQYF	TRBJ2-5	NA	NA	TRBV7-9	13
TGCAGCGCACGGACAGGGGGCTATGGCTACACCTTC	CSARTGGYGYTF	TRBJ1-2	TRBD1	few	TRBV29-1	12